This T cell receptor beta chain was captured by sequencing in a study of blood T cells in healthy people across ages. The second PCR ran roughly 7 to 12 cycles with a sample-barcoded 5' primer and J-beta primers. MiXCR was run by TCRdb on the 5' RACE reads, yielding one entry per CDR3 protein. This sample has about 780,000 distinct CDR3 sequences, with about a quarter found just once. In each sample, at least 7 million PBMCs were isolated. Extraction yielded at least 5 micrograms of total RNA per sample. The sample holds a few counts of this clonotype. The antigen is undetermined. One end of the junction is discordant with germline, which a read error may explain. There are 14 residues in the CDR3. Study observations and caveats: Age advanced and TCR beta diversity per million T cells fell, roughly linearly.

These sequences were also reported in another study, on T cells of mothers and their children. That investigation notes: Reads obtained per mother exceeded 8.5 million TCR beta CDR3 reads, with approximately 3 million obtained per child.

The sequenced material came from blood. This chain links TRBV12-3 or TRBV12-4 with TRBJ2-7; TRBD1 aligns across 7 bases. The receptor was isolated from a boy aged 5-17 years in good health. CDR3 sequence reads: CASSPGTDEYEQYF. The DNA for the CDR3 is TGCGCCAGCAGTCCGGGGACAGACGAATACGAGCAGTACTTC.